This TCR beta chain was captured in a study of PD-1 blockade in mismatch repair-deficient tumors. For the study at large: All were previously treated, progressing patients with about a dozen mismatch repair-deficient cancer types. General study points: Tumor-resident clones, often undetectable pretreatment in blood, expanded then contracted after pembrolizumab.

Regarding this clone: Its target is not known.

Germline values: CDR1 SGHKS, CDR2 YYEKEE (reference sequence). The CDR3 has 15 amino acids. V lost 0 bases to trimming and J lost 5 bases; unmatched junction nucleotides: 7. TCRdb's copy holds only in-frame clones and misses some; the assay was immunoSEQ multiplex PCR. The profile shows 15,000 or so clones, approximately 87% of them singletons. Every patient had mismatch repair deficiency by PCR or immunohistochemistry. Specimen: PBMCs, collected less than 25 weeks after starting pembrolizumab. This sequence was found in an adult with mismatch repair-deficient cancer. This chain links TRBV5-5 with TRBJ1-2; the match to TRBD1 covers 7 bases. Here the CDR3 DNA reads TGTGCCAGCAGCTTGGGGACAGGAGTCCGGTATGGCTACACCTTC. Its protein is CASSLGTGVRYGYTF.